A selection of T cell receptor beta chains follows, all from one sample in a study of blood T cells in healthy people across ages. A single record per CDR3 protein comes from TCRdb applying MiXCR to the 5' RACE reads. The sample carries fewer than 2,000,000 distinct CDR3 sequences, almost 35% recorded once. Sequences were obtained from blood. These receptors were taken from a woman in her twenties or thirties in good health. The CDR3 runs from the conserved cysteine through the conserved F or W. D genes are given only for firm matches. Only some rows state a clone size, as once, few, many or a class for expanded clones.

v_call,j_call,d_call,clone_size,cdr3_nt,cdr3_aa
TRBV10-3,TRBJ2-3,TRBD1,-,TGTGCCATCCGTGACAGGGGGCATGAGGATACGCAGTATTTT,CAIRDRGHEDTQYF
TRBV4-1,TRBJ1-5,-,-,TGCGCCAGCAGCCAAGTACTGGGGAACAATCAGCCCCAGCATTTT,CASSQVLGNNQPQHF
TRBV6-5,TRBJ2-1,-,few,TGTGCCAGCAGTTACGGGGTCTATCGCGGGGGCCCCTACAATGAGCAGTTCTTC,CASSYGVYRGGPYNEQFF
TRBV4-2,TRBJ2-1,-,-,TGTGCCAGCAGCCAGGAAAATTATGAGCAGTTCTTC,CASSQENYEQFF
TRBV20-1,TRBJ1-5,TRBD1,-,TGCAGTGCTCAATACCCCAGGGGGAATCAGCCCCAGCATTTT,CSAQYPRGNQPQHF
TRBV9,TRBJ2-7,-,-,TGTGCCAGCAGCGGTCGCCCACAGGGATTCTCCTACGAGCAGTACTTC,CASSGRPQGFSYEQYF
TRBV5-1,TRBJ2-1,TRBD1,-,TGCGCCAGCAGCCGTAGGACAGGGATGAATGAGCAGTTCTTC,CASSRRTGMNEQFF
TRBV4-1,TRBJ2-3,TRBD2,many,TGCGCCAGCAGCCTGACAACCGGGACTAGGGACACAGATACGCAGTATTTT,CASSLTTGTRDTDTQYF
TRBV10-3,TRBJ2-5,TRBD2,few,TGTGCCACTAGCGGGTTGGAAGAGACCCAGTACTTC,CATSGLEETQYF
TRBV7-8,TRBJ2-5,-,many,TGTGCCAGCAGCTTAGGGCAAACAGAGACCCAGTACTTC,CASSLGQTETQYF
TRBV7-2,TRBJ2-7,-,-,TGTGCCGGCAGCTTAGCCCTAGGGTTAGGAGTTTTACCTTACGAGCAGTACTTC,CAGSLALGLGVLPYEQYF
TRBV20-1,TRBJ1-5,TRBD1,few,TGCAGTGCCTCCGGACAGGCCCCGCGGTACGATCGGCCCCAGCATTTT,CSASGQAPRYDRPQHF
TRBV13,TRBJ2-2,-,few,TGTGCCAGCAGCTACTTGGAGCTTCGTAACGGGGAGCTGTTTTTT,CASSYLELRNGELFF
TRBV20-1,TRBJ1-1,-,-,TGCAGTGCTAGAGGGGCGGGGGCTTTCTTT,CSARGAGAFF
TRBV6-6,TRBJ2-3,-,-,TGTGCCAGCAGTTCACTAGCTGGTACGGATTGGCAGTATTTT,CASSSLAGTDWQYF
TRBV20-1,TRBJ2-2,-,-,TGCAGTGCTAGAGATTCGGGCAAGAACACCGGGGAGCTGTTTTTT,CSARDSGKNTGELFF
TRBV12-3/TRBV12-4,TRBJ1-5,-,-,TGTGCCAGCAGTTTAAGGGGGGCAGGGGCCCAGCCCCAGCATTTT,CASSLRGAGAQPQHF
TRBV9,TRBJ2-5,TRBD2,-,TGTGCCAGCAGCGTAGGTAGCGGGAGCGGGGAGACCCAGTACTTC,CASSVGSGSGETQYF
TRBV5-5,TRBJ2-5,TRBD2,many,TGTGCCAGCAGCTTGCTTCTAGCGGGGACCCAGTACTTC,CASSLLLAGTQYF
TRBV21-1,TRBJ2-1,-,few,TGTGCCAGCAGCATACACCGGGACAGGGTGACAAAGCCGGGACTCGAATCCTACAATGAGCAGTTCTTC,CASSIHRDRVTKPGLESYNEQFF
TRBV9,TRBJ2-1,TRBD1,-,TGTGCCAGCAGCACCGACAGGGTGGCCTGCAATGAGCAGTTCTTC,CASSTDRVACNEQFF
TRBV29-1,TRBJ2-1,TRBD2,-,TGCAGCGTTGAAGGGCTGCGGGGGGTTTACAATGAGCAGTTCTTC,CSVEGLRGVYNEQFF
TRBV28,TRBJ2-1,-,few,TGTGCCAGCAGTTTCTATGTCGGGACCGAGAACAATGAGCAGTTCTTC,CASSFYVGTENNEQFF
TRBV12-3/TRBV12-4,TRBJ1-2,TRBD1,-,TGTGCCAGCAGTTTGGGGCGACAGGGGTTTAGCGCCTATGGCTACACCTTC,CASSLGRQGFSAYGYTF
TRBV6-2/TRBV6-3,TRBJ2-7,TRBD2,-,TGTGCCAGCAGCAAAAGCGGGGGGGCGAACGAGCAGTACTTC,CASSKSGGANEQYF
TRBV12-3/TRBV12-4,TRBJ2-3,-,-,TGTACCAGCAGGTTAGAGGATACGCAGTATTTT,CTSRLEDTQYF
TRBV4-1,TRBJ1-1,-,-,TGCGCCAGCAGCCAAGTGACGGAGAATTTGAACACTGAAGCTTTCTTT,CASSQVTENLNTEAFF
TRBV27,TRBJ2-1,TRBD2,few,TGTGCCAGCAGTCGCCCGACCACTAGCGGGAGGCACAATGAGCAGTTCTTC,CASSRPTTSGRHNEQFF
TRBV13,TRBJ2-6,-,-,TGTGCCAGCACCCCCAGTGGGGCCAACGTCCTGACTTTC,CASTPSGANVLTF
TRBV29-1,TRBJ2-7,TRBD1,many,TGCAGCGCTTCTGGCGGACAGGGATTATTGTATTGGGAGCAGTACTTC,CSASGGQGLLYWEQYF
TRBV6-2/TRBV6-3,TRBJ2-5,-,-,TGTGCCAGCAGGCCCTCTGGCGGCTCAGAGACCCAGTACTTC,CASRPSGGSETQYF
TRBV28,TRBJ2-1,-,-,TGTGCCAGCAGTCCCAGGGCCCCTTTAGGCGGAGATGAGCAGTTCTTC,CASSPRAPLGGDEQFF
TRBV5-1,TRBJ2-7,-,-,TGCGCCAGCAGTCCCTCTCCGACAGTCGGCGCCTACGAGCAGTACTTC,CASSPSPTVGAYEQYF
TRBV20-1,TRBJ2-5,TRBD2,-,TGCAGTGCTAGTCGGCTAGCGGGAGGGCGGTCGGTAGAGACCCAGTACTTC,CSASRLAGGRSVETQYF
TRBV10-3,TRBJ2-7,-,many,TGTGCCGTAGGAGGGACAGCCTACGAGCAGTACTTC,CAVGGTAYEQYF
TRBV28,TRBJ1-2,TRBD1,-,TGTGCCAGCAGGTCTCTAACAGGGGACGCGGCTGGCTACACCTTC,CASRSLTGDAAGYTF
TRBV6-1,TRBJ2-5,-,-,TGTGCCAGCAGTCGGGCCGCCGAAGAGACCCAGTACTTC,CASSRAAEETQYF
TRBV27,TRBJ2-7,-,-,TGTGCCAGCAGTTTATCGAAGGTAGTCGAGCAGTACTTC,CASSLSKVVEQYF
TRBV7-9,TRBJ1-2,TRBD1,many,TGTGCCAGCAGTTTAGAGGGGGCAGGAGGCTACACCTTC,CASSLEGAGGYTF
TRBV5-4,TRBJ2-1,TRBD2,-,TGTGCCAGCAGCTCAGCGGGGGGGCAAGTCAATGAGCAGTTCTTC,CASSSAGGQVNEQFF
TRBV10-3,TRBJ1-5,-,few,TGTGCCATCAGTGAGACAGACAATCAGCCCCAGCATTTT,CAISETDNQPQHF
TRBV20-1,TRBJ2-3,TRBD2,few,TGCAGTGCTAGAAGGAGCGGGATCACAGATACGCAGTATTTT,CSARRSGITDTQYF
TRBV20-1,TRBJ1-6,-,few,TGCAGTGCAAAGGCAGGGAATTCACCCCTCCACTTT,CSAKAGNSPLHF
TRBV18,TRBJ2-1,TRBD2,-,TGTGCCAGCTCACCACCACTAGCGGTATACAATGAGCAGTTCTTC,CASSPPLAVYNEQFF
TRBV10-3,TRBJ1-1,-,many,TGTGCCATCACCCAGGGAGGCCAATCCGAAGCTTTCTTT,CAITQGGQSEAFF
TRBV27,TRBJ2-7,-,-,TGTGCCAGCAGTTTAGCCAGGACACCCGCCTACGAGCAGTACTTC,CASSLARTPAYEQYF
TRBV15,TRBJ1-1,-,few,TGTGCCACCAGCCCCCTGGACAGAATGAACACTGAAGCTTTCTTT,CATSPLDRMNTEAFF
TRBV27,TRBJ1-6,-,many,TGTGCCAGCAGTTTAATGGGGGGTTCACCCCTCCACTTT,CASSLMGGSPLHF
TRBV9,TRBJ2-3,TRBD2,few,TGTGCCAGCAGCGCCAGCGGGGATCTTAAGTATTTT,CASSASGDLKYF